This is a list of T cell receptor beta chains from one sample in a study of technical replicates of blood from a handful of donors. Measured with immunoSEQ multiplex PCR; TCRdb has only the in-frame clones, and not every one. The profile covers about 97,000 clones, with over 95% appearing a single time and 0.2% to 0.25% taken by the ten largest. The source material was T cells isolated from PBMCs. The receptors here all came from a human donor in good health. Both conserved end residues are part of each CDR3. A D gene is named only where the DNA matches it firmly. Only part of the rows carry a size: once, few, many, or a class if the clone is expanded.

>TRBD2|TRBJ2-7|once|TRBV10-3
CATAGGLSYEQYF
TGTGCCACCGCGGGAGGGCTCTCCTACGAGCAGTACTTC
>TRBD2|TRBJ2-3|NA|TRBV11-2
CASSLGTSSRTDTQYF
TGTGCCAGCAGCTTAGGGACTAGCAGCCGCACAGATACGCAGTATTTT
>NA|TRBJ2-1|NA|TRBV20-1
CSALGNEQFF
TGCAGTGCCCTAGGTAATGAGCAGTTCTTC
>NA|TRBJ2-7|NA|TRBV28
CASSPTGISYEQYF
TGTGCCAGCAGCCCGACAGGCATATCCTACGAGCAGTACTTC
>TRBD2|TRBJ2-1|NA|TRBV9
CASSVWEGVAGVPNEQFF
TGTGCCAGCAGCGTATGGGAAGGAGTAGCGGGAGTACCCAATGAGCAGTTCTTC
>NA|TRBJ2-1|NA|TRBV27
CASRLALPDNEQFF
TGTGCCAGCAGACTAGCCCTACCTGACAATGAGCAGTTCTTC
>TRBD1|TRBJ1-2|NA|TRBV2
CASGQGYGGYTF
TGTGCCAGCGGACAGGGTTATGGTGGCTACACCTTC
>NA|TRBJ1-2|NA|TRBV15
CATSREGSFVVGDRFNYGYTF
TGTGCCACCAGCAGAGAGGGATCCTTTGTCGTGGGAGACAGGTTTAACTATGGCTACACCTTC
>TRBD2|TRBJ2-3|NA|TRBV7-7
CASSPARGGPSSTDTQYF
TGTGCTAGCAGCCCAGCGCGGGGGGGTCCGTCTAGCACAGATACGCAGTATTTT
>NA|TRBJ2-7|NA|TRBV4-2
CASSQDGGNYEQYF
TGTGCCAGCAGCCAAGACGGAGGTAACTACGAGCAGTACTTC
>TRBD1|TRBJ1-3|NA|TRBV7-9
CASSLPTGYGTTIYF
TGTGCCAGCAGCTTACCGACAGGGTACGGAACCACCATATATTTT
>TRBD1|TRBJ2-7|NA|TRBV7-7
CASSQTGGGLHEQYF
TGTGCCAGCAGCCAAACAGGGGGAGGATTGCACGAGCAGTACTTC
>NA|TRBJ1-5|NA|TRBV7-6
CASSLNSLSNQPQHF
TGTGCCAGCAGCTTAAACAGCCTTAGCAATCAGCCCCAGCATTTT
>TRBD2|TRBJ2-1|NA|TRBV6-5
CASSYGHGGYNEQFF
TGTGCCAGCAGTTACGGCCACGGGGGGTACAATGAGCAGTTCTTC
>TRBD1|TRBJ1-1|NA|TRBV19
CASSMAQGEPEAFF
TGTGCCAGTAGTATGGCGCAGGGGGAACCTGAAGCTTTCTTT
>NA|TRBJ1-1|NA|TRBV10-3
CAISESAGDTEAFF
TGTGCCATCAGTGAGTCGGCCGGGGACACTGAAGCTTTCTTT
>TRBD2|TRBJ2-5|once|TRBV12-5
CASGRGLTIETQYF
TGTGCTAGTGGCCGGGGACTAACCATAGAGACCCAGTACTTC
>NA|TRBJ1-5|NA|TRBV11-1
CASSLTRAQPQHF
TGTGCCAGCAGCTTAACCAGGGCCCAGCCCCAGCATTTT
>NA|TRBJ2-2|NA|TRBV19
CASSRGRAKPGELFF
TGTGCCAGTAGTAGGGGCCGCGCAAAACCCGGGGAGCTGTTTTTT
>NA|TRBJ1-1|NA|TRBV2
CASSEGGKAFF
TGTGCCAGCAGTGAGGGCGGGAAAGCTTTCTTT
>TRBD1|TRBJ2-7|NA|TRBV28
CASSEGAQKREQYF
TGTGCCAGCAGTGAGGGGGCCCAGAAGAGGGAGCAGTACTTC
>NA|TRBJ1-2|few|TRBV13
CASSSGHDGYTF
TGTGCCAGCAGCTCCGGACATGATGGCTACACCTTC
>TRBD1|TRBJ2-1|NA|TRBV30
CAWSVSRDRVFF
TGTGCCTGGAGTGTATCTCGGGACAGGGTCTTCTTC
>TRBD1|TRBJ1-1|NA|TRBV4-1
CASSTQGVRNTEAFF
TGCGCCAGCAGCACACAGGGGGTTCGGAACACTGAAGCTTTCTTT
>NA|TRBJ2-5|NA|TRBV21-1
CASTQGQVSIIVRGQETQYF
TGTGCCAGCACCCAAGGCCAGGTAAGCATTATAGTGCGGGGGCAAGAGACCCAGTACTTC
>NA|TRBJ1-2|NA|TRBV1
CTSSPGQEYGYTF
TGCACCAGCAGCCCGGGACAGGAGTATGGCTACACCTTC
>TRBD1|TRBJ2-7|once|TRBV2
CASSGDSYEQYF
TGTGCCAGCAGTGGGGACAGCTACGAGCAGTACTTC
>TRBD2|TRBJ2-7|NA|TRBV2
CASRSWLAGAYEQYF
TGTGCCAGCAGGTCGTGGCTAGCGGGGGCCTACGAGCAGTACTTC
>NA|TRBJ1-1|NA|TRBV7-3
CASSRATAGTEAFF
TGTGCCAGCAGCCGGGCTACAGCGGGGACTGAAGCTTTCTTT
>NA|TRBJ2-3|NA|TRBV7-9
CASSWGPTSTDTQYF
TGTGCCAGCAGCTGGGGCCCTACTAGCACAGATACGCAGTATTTT
>NA|TRBJ1-1|NA|TRBV4-1
CASSRALPANTEAFF
TGCGCCAGCAGCCGAGCGCTTCCTGCAAACACTGAAGCTTTCTTT
>NA|TRBJ2-4|NA|TRBV28
CASSIKGGWGIGPKNIQYF
TGTGCCAGCAGTATCAAGGGGGGGTGGGGGATCGGGCCCAAAAACATTCAGTACTTC
>NA|TRBJ2-6|NA|TRBV11-2
CASSSIRTDYSGANVLTF
TGTGCCAGCAGCTCCATAAGGACAGACTACTCTGGGGCCAACGTCCTGACTTTC
>NA|TRBJ2-7|NA|TRBV28
CASSSPLLSYEQYF
TGTGCCAGCAGTTCTCCCCTACTGAGCTACGAGCAGTACTTC
>NA|TRBJ2-3|NA|TRBV15
CATSDEGIRRGFTDTQYF
TGTGCCACCAGTGATGAGGGGATCCGCAGGGGTTTCACAGATACGCAGTATTTT
>TRBD1|TRBJ1-2|NA|TRBV10-1
CASSRTGSYGYTF
TGCGCCAGCAGTAGGACAGGTAGCTATGGCTACACCTTC
>NA|TRBJ1-2|NA|TRBV7-9
CASSLTGTHLDGYTF
TGTGCCAGCAGCTTGACAGGCACGCATTTGGATGGCTACACCTTC
>TRBD2|TRBJ2-1|NA|TRBV27
CASRTLAGGVEFF
TGTGCCAGCAGGACGCTAGCGGGAGGGGTCGAGTTCTTC
>NA|TRBJ2-6|NA|TRBV29-1
CSVGVAFTGSRGSGANVLTF
TGCAGCGTTGGGGTCGCTTTTACGGGTTCCAGGGGCTCTGGGGCCAACGTCCTGACTTTC
>NA|TRBJ1-1|NA|TRBV6-5
CASSLGGATEAFF
TGTGCCAGCAGCCTAGGGGGGGCCACTGAAGCTTTCTTT